This T cell receptor beta chain was profiled in a study of T-cell memory formation after mild COVID-19. General study findings and limits: Contracting clones from day 15 to 85 had balanced CD4/CD8; later expanders favoured CD4+. Prior to infection, memory already included some responding clones, suggesting cross-reactive memory joined. CD4+ contracting clones lay mainly in CM and EM, CD8+ ones in EMRA.

Trimming removed 5 bases from V and 5 bases from J; junction bases left unmatched: 24. This CDR3 comprises 20 residues. CDR1 MNHNS and CDR2 SASEGT come from the germline V gene. Notes on this clonotype: Its antigen is not known.

MiXCR, applied by TCRdb to the 5' RACE reads, yields one record per CDR3 protein. The data show roughly 580,000 distinct CDR3 sequences, roughly 18% seen once. The chain carries TRBV6-1 and TRBJ2-5; 9 nucleotides match TRBD1. The sequence derives from an adult woman who had mild COVID-19 (a few samples of this study predate the infection). Cell type and time point are not known. The sample taken for sequencing was PBMCs or a T cell subset sorted from them (not recorded which). CDR3 DNA sequence: TGTGCCAGCAGTCCAACCGGGTTGGGGGACAGGGTGTTCCCCAGGGAGACCCAGTACTTC. It specifies CASSPTGLGDRVFPRETQYF.